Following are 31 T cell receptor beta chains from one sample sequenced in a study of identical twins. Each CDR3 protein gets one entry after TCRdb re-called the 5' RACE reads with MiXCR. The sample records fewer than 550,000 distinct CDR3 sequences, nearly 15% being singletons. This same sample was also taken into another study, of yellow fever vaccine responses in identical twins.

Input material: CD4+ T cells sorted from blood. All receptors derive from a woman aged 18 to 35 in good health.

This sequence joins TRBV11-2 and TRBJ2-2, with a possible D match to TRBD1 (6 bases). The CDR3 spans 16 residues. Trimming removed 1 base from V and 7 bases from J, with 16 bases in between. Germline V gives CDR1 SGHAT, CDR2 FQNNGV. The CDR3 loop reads CASSLAGRGKLGELFF. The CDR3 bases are TGTGCCAGCAGCTTAGCGGGCAGGGGTAAACTCGGGGAGCTGTTTTTT.

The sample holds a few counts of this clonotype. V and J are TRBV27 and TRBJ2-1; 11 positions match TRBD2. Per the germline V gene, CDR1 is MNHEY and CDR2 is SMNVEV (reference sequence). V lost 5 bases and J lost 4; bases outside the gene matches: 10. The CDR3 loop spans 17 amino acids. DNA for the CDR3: TGTGCCAGCAGTGCGCGACTAGCGGGGTCCCCGTACAATGAGCAGTTCTTC. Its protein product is CASSARLAGSPYNEQFF.

The CDR3 reads CASSYSVVLNTEAFF. The CDR3 nucleotides are TGTGCCAGCAGTTACAGTGTGGTATTGAACACTGAAGCTTTCTTT. This sequence joins TRBV6-5 and TRBJ1-1; D gene ambiguous. Trimming took off 2 bases at V and 0 bases at J, with 10 bases between the two ends. CDR1 is MNHEY and CDR2 is SVGAGI in the germline V gene. This CDR3 spans 15 amino acids.

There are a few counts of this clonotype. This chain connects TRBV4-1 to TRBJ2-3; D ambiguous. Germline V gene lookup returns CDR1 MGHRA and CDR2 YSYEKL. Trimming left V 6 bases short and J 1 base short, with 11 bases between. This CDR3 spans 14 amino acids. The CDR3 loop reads CASRQRQGTDTQYF. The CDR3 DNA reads TGCGCCAGCAGACAACGGCAGGGCACAGATACGCAGTATTTT.

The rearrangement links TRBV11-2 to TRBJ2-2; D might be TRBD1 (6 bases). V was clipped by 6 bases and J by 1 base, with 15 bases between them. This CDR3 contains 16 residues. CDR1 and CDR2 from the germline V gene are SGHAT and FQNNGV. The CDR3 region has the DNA TGTGCCAGCAGATACAACCCGGGACAGAACACCGGGGAGCTGTTTTTT. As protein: CASRYNPGQNTGELFF. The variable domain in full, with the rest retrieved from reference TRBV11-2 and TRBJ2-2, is EAGVAQSPRYKIIEKRQSVAFWCNPISGHATLYWYQQILGQGPKLLIQFQNNGVVDDSQLPKDRFSAERLKGVDSTLKIQPAKLEDSAVYLCASRYNPGQNTGELFFGEGSRLTVL.

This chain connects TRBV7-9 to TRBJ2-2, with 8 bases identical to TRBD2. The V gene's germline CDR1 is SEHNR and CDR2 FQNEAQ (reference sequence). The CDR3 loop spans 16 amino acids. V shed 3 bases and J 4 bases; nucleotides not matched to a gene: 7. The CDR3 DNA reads TGTGCCAGCAGCTTTAGCGGGAAGGGTATCACCGGGGAGCTGTTTTTT. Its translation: CASSFSGKGITGELFF.

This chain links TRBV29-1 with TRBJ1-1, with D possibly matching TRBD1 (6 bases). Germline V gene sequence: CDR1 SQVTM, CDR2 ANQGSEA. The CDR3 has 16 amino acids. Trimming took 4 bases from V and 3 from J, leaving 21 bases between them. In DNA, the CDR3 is TGCAGCGTTGGGAAAACAGGGTTAGGGCCTTACACTGAAGCTTTCTTT. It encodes CSVGKTGLGPYTEAFF. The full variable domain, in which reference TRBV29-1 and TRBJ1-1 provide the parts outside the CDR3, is SAVISQKPSRDICQRGTSLTIQCQVDSQVTMMFWYRQQPGQSLTLIATANQGSEATYESGFVIDKFPISRPNLTFSTLTVSNMSPEDSSIYLCSVGKTGLGPYTEAFFGQGTRLTVV.

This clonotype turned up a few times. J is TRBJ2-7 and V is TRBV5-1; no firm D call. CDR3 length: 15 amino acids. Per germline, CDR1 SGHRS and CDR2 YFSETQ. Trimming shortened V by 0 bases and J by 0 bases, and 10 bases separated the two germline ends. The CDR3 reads CASSLGGVNSYEQYF. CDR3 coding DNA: TGCGCCAGCAGCTTGGGAGGTGTAAACTCCTACGAGCAGTACTTC.

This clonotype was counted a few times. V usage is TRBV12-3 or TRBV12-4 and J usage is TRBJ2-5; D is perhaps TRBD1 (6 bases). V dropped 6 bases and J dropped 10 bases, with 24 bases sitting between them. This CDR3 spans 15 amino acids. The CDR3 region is CASSLRDKRPVDQYF. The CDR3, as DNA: TGTGCCAGCAGCCTACGGGACAAGCGGCCGGTGGACCAGTACTTC.

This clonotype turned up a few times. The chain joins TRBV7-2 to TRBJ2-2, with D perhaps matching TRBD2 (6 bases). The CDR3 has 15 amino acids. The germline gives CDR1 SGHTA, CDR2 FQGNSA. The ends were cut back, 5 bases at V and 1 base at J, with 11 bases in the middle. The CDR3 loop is CASSPSGVNTGELFF. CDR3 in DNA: TGTGCCAGCAGCCCCTCGGGAGTGAACACCGGGGAGCTGTTTTTT.

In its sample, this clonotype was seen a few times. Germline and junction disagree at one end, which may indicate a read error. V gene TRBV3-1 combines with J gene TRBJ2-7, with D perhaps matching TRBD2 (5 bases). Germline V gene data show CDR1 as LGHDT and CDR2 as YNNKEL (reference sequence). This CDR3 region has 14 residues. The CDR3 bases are TGCGCCAGCAGCTTGCGGGTTGGCTCCTACGAGCAGTACTTC. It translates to CASSLRVGSYEQYF.

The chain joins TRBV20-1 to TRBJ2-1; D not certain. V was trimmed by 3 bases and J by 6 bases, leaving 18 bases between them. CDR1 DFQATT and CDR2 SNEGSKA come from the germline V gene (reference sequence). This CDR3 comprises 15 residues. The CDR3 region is CSASVDSSRANEQFF. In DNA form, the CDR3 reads TGCAGTGCTAGCGTCGACTCATCAAGGGCCAATGAGCAGTTCTTC.

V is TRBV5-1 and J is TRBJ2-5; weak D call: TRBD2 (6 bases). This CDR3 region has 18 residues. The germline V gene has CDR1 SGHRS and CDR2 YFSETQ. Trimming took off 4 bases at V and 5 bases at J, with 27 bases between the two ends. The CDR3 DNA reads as TGCGCCAGCAGCGGGACTTTAGTAGGAGCTTCAATTGGGGAGACCCAGTACTTC. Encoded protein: CASSGTLVGASIGETQYF. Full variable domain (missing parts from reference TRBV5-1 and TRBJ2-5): KAGVTQTPRYLIKTRGQQVTLSCSPISGHRSVSWYQQTPGQGLQFLFEYFSETQRNKGNFPGRFSGRQFSNSRSEMNVSTLELGDSALYLCASSGTLVGASIGETQYFGPGTRLLVL.

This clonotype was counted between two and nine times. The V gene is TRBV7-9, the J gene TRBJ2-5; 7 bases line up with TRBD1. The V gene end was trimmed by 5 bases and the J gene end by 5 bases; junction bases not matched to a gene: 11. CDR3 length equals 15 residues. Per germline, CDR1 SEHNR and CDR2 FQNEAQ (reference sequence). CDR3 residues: CASSPRNRGDETQYF. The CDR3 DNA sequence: TGTGCCAGCAGCCCGCGAAACAGGGGCGACGAGACCCAGTACTTC. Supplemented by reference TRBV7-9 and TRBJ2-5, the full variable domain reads DTGVSQNPRHKITKRGQNVTFRCDPISEHNRLYWYRQTLGQGPEFLTYFQNEAQLEKSRLLSDRFSAERPKGSFSTLEIQRTEQGDSAMYLCASSPRNRGDETQYFGPGTRLLVL.

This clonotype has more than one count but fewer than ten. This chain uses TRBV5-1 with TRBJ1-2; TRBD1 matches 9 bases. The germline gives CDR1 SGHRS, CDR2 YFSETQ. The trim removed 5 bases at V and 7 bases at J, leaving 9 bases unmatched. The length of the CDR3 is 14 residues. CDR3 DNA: TGCGCCAGCAGTTTTACAGGGGGCTTCGGTGGCTACACCTTC. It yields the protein CASSFTGGFGGYTF.

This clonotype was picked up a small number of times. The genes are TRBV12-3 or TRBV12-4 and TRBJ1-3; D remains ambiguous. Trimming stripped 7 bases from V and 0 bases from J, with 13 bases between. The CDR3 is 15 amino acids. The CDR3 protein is CASILGVNSGNTIYF. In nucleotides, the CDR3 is TGTGCCAGCATTCTCGGAGTAAACTCTGGAAACACCATATATTTT.

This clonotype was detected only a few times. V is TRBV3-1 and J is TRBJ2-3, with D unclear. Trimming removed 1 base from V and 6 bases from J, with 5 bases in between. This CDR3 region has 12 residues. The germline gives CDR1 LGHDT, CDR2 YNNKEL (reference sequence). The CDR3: CASSQGFDTQYF. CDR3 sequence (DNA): TGTGCCAGCAGCCAAGGATTTGATACGCAGTATTTT.

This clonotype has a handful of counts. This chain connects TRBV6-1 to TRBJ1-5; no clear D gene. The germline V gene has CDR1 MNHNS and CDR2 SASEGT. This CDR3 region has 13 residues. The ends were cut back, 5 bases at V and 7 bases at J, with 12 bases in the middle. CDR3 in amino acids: CASSPRTGQPQHF. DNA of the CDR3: TGTGCCAGCAGTCCAAGGACGGGACAGCCCCAGCATTTT.

The CDR3 bases are TGTGCCAGCAGCCACGTGGGACTACACAAAAACATTCAGTACTTC. Amino acid sequence: CASSHVGLHKNIQYF. This chain uses TRBV3-1 with TRBJ2-4, with TRBD2 identical over 7 bases. Germline assignment: CDR1 LGHDT and CDR2 YNNKEL (reference sequence). The V segment lost 3 bases and the J segment 3 bases; nucleotides outside the gene matches: 5. The CDR3 is made up of 15 amino acids. The variable domain in full, with the rest retrieved from reference TRBV3-1 and TRBJ2-4, is DTAVSQTPKYLVTQMGNDKSIKCEQNLGHDTMYWYKQDSKKFLKIMFSYNNKELIINETVPNRFSPKSPDKAHLNLHINSLELGDSAVYFCASSHVGLHKNIQYFGAGTRLSVL.

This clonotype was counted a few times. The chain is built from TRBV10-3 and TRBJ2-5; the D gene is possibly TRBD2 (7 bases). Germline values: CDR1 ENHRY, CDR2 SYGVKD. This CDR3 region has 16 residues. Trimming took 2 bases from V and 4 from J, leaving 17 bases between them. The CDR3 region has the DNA TGTGCCATCAGTGAGGGCGGGGGCGGCTCGGGAGAGACCCAGTACTTC. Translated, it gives CAISEGGGGSGETQYF.

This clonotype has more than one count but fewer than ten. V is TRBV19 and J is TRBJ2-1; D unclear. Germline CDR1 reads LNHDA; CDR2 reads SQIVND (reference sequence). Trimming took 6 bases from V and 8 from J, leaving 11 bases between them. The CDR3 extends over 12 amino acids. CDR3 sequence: CASRPPGDEQFF. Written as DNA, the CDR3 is TGTGCCAGTAGGCCGCCGGGTGATGAGCAGTTCTTC.

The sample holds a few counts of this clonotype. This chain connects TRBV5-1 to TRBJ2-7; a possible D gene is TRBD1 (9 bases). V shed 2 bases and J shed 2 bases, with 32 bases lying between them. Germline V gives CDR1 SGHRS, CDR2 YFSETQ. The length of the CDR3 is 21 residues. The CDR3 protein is CASSLSRSQGALLAGTYEQYF. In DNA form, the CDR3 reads TGCGCCAGCAGCTTATCCCGTTCACAGGGGGCTTTATTAGCGGGGACCTACGAGCAGTACTTC. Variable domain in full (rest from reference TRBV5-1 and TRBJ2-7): KAGVTQTPRYLIKTRGQQVTLSCSPISGHRSVSWYQQTPGQGLQFLFEYFSETQRNKGNFPGRFSGRQFSNSRSEMNVSTLELGDSALYLCASSLSRSQGALLAGTYEQYFGPGTRLTVT.

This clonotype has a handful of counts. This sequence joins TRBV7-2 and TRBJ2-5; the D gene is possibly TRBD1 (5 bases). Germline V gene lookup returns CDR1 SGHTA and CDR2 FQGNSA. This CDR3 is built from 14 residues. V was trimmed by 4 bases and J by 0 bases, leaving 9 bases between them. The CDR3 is CASSSTVYQETQYF. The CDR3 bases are TGTGCCAGCAGCTCGACAGTGTACCAAGAGACCCAGTACTTC.

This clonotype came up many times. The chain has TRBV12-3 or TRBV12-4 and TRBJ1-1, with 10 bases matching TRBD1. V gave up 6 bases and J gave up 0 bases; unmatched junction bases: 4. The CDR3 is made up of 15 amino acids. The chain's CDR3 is CASRRDRGMNTEAFF. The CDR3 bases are TGTGCCAGCAGAAGGGACAGGGGAATGAACACTGAAGCTTTCTTT.

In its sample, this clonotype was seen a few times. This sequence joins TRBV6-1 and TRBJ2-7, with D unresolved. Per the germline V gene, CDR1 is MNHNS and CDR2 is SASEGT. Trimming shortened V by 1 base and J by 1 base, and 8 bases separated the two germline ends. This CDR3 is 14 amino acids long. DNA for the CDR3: TGTGCCAGCAGTGAAGATGTCAGATCCTACGAGCAGTACGTC. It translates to CASSEDVRSYEQYV.

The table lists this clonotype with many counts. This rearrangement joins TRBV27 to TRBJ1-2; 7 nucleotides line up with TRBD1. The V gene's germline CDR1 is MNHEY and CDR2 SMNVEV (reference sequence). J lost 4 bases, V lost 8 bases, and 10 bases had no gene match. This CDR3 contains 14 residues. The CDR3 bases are TGTGCCAGCCGTTCCACGTCAGGGGGCTATGGCTACACCTTC. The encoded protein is CASRSTSGGYGYTF.

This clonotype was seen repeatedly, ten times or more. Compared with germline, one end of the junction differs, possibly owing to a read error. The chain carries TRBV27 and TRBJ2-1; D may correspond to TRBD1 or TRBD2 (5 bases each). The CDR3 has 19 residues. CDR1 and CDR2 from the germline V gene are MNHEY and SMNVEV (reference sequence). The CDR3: CASSLWGPAFGTMSSSLGF. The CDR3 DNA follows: TGTGCCAGCAGTTTATGGGGACCGGCGTTCGGTACAATGAGCAGTTCCCTCGGTTTC.

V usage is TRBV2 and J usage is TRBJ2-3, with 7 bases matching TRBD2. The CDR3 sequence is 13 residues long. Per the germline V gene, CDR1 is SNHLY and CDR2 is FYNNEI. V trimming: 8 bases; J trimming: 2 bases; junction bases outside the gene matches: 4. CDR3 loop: CASGGDVTDTQYF. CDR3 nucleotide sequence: TGTGCCAGCGGGGGGGATGTCACAGATACGCAGTATTTT.

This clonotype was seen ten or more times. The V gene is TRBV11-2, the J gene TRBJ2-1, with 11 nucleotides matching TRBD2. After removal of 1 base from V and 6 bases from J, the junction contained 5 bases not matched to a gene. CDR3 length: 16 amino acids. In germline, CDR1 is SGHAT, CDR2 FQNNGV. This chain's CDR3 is CASSLGLAGRGNEQFF. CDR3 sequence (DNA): TGTGCCAGCAGCTTAGGACTAGCGGGACGGGGCAATGAGCAGTTCTTC.

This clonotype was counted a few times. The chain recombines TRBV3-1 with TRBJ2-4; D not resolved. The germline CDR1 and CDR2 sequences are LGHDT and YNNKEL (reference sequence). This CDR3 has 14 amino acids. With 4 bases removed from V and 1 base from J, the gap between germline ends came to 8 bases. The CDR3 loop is CASSPDLAKNIQYF. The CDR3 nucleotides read TGTGCCAGCAGCCCAGATTTGGCCAAAAACATTCAGTACTTC.

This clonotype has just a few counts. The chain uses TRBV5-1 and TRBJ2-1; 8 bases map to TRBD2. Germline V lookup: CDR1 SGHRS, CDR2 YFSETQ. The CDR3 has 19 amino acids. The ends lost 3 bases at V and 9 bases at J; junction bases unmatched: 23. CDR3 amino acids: CASSWAGGGTFQLLGEQFF. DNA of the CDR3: TGCGCCAGCAGCTGGGCGGGGGGCGGAACCTTTCAGCTCCTTGGTGAGCAGTTCTTC.